Shown below are 29 T cell receptor beta chains from a single sample sequenced in a study of cytomegalovirus exposure and HLA in healthy donors (dated by TCRdb to between 2016 and 2019). Preparation of the library involved the immunoSEQ multiplex PCR assay. TCRdb holds this immuneACCESS table with in-frame rearrangements only. Some clones are missing; in checked studies, unresolved V genes explain under half, and the rest has no known cause. Across this sample there are some 170,000 clones, with roughly 86% seen only once. The ten largest clones take up about 2.5% of the sample. What was sequenced was PBMCs. These TCRs come from a man aged 18 to 30 in good health and CMV-seropositive.

The chain couples TRBV6-5 to TRBJ2-7; 11 bases fit TRBD1. The CDR3 sequence is 13 residues long. Germline V gene data show CDR1 as MNHEY and CDR2 as SVGAGI. The V and J ends lost 10 bases and 4 bases, in that order; junction bases with no gene match: 6. In DNA, the CDR3 is TGTGCCACCCGGACAGGGGGCGGGTACGAGCAGTACTTC. It codes for CATRTGGGYEQYF.

V and J are TRBV7-3 and TRBJ2-2, with D hard to call. The germline gives CDR1 SGHTA, CDR2 FQGTGA. The CDR3 is 12 residues long. Trimming took off 5 bases at V and 7 bases at J, with 8 bases between the two ends. The CDR3 sequence: CASSPRGGELFF. The CDR3 nucleotides read TGTGCCAGCAGCCCACGAGGCGGGGAGCTGTTTTTT. The whole variable domain, filled in from reference TRBV7-3 and TRBJ2-2, reads GAGVSQTPSNKVTEKGKYVELRCDPISGHTALYWYRQSLGQGPEFLIYFQGTGAADDSGLPNDRFFAVRPEGSVSTLKIQRTERGDSAVYLCASSPRGGELFFGEGSRLTVL.

This rearrangement joins TRBV29-1 to TRBJ1-2, with TRBD1 matching 8 bases. There are 13 residues in the CDR3. V shed 7 bases, J shed 4 bases, and the junction held 8 bases outside the gene matches. CDR1 and CDR2 from the germline V gene are SQVTM and ANQGSEA. This chain's CDR3 is CSGQTGASYGYTF. The CDR3 DNA sequence: TGCAGCGGTCAGACAGGGGCCTCCTATGGCTACACCTTC.

The V gene is TRBV27, the J gene TRBJ2-5; no reliable D call. Per germline, CDR1 MNHEY and CDR2 SMNVEV (reference sequence). With 2 bases removed from V and 4 bases from J, the gap between germline ends came to 11 bases. The CDR3 runs to 14 residues. CDR3 sequence reads: CASSLKARGETQYF. In DNA, the CDR3 is TGTGCCAGCAGTTTAAAAGCGCGAGGAGAGACCCAGTACTTC.

The chain recombines TRBV5-4 with TRBJ2-2; a weak D match, TRBD1 (6 bases). Trimming took 9 bases from V and 2 from J, leaving 11 bases between them. CDR3 length: 13 amino acids. Germline loops: CDR1 SGHNT, CDR2 YYREEE (reference sequence). CDR3 sequence reads: CATVRGNTGELFF. DNA for the CDR3: TGTGCCACCGTCAGGGGTAACACCGGGGAGCTGTTTTTT.

Written as DNA, the CDR3 is TGTGCCAGCAGCGTCGACAGGGACAATCAGCCCCAGCATTTT. Amino acid sequence: CASSVDRDNQPQHF. The V call is TRBV9, the J call TRBJ1-5, with 7 bases fitting TRBD1. The ends lost 2 bases at V and 3 bases at J; junction bases unmatched: 2. CDR1 is SGDLS and CDR2 is YYNGEE in the germline V gene. The CDR3 loop spans 14 amino acids.

The chain joins TRBV5-1 to TRBJ1-1; 10 nucleotides align to TRBD1. V lost 4 bases and J lost 5; bases outside the gene matches: 5. The CDR3 contains 14 residues. Per the germline V gene, CDR1 is SGHRS and CDR2 is YFSETQ. Written as DNA, the CDR3 is TGCGCCAGCAGCCCAAGGACAGGGGGAACTGAAGCTTTCTTT. It encodes CASSPRTGGTEAFF.

This sequence joins TRBV6-5 and TRBJ1-5, with unresolved D. This CDR3 contains 13 residues. Germline V gene data show CDR1 as MNHEY and CDR2 as SVGAGI. The V gene lost 2 bases and the J gene lost 4 bases, with 6 bases spanning the gap. The CDR3 sequence: CASSYRVNQPQHF. The CDR3 DNA is TGTGCCAGCAGTTACCGTGTTAATCAGCCCCAGCATTTT.

The chain has TRBV6-1 and TRBJ2-1, with 9 bases matching TRBD2. CDR3 length: 16 residues. Germline trimming cut 2 bases from V and 6 bases from J; bases unmatched to any gene: 8. The germline gives CDR1 MNHNS, CDR2 SASEGT. The CDR3 spells CASSEQGLAYTNEQFF. The CDR3 DNA reads as TGTGCCAGCAGTGAACAAGGACTAGCGTATACCAATGAGCAGTTCTTC.

This chain joins TRBV5-5 and TRBJ2-1; 15 positions agree with TRBD2. With 4 bases clipped from V and 9 bases from J, the junction kept 8 bases outside the gene matches. Germline V CDR1 and CDR2: SGHKS, YYEKEE (reference sequence). This CDR3 has 16 amino acids. The CDR3 loop reads CASSPGLAGGPSEQFF. CDR3 sequence (DNA): TGTGCCAGCAGCCCCGGACTAGCGGGAGGGCCGAGTGAGCAGTTCTTC. Filled out from reference TRBV5-5 and TRBJ2-1, the complete variable domain reads DAGVTQSPTHLIKTRGQQVTLRCSPISGHKSVSWYQQVLGQGPQFIFQYYEKEERGRGNFPDRFSARQFPNYSSELNVNALLLGDSALYLCASSPGLAGGPSEQFFGPGTRLTVL.

The rearrangement joins TRBV4-3 to TRBJ1-5; D is unresolved. The germline CDR1 and CDR2 sequences are LGHNA and YSLEER. V gave up 1 base and J gave up 4 bases, with 5 bases separating them. The CDR3 extends over 13 amino acids. CDR3 nucleotides: TGCGCCAGCAGCCAAGGCAGGAATCAGCCCCAGCATTTT. Translated: CASSQGRNQPQHF.

This chain uses TRBV6-1 with TRBJ2-1, with 9 bases matching TRBD1. This CDR3 region has 12 residues. Germline loops: CDR1 MNHNS, CDR2 SASEGT. Germline trimming cut 8 bases from V and 10 bases from J; bases unmatched to any gene: 6. The CDR3 loop reads CASGTGFGEQFF. The DNA of the CDR3 is TGTGCCAGCGGGACAGGGTTCGGCGAGCAGTTCTTC.

This rearrangement joins TRBV28 to TRBJ1-2; no definite D call. This CDR3 is 12 amino acids long. The V gene lost 10 bases and the J gene lost 6 bases, with 15 bases spanning the gap. In germline, CDR1 is MDHEN, CDR2 SYDVKM. CDR3 DNA: TGTGCCATCCCAGGAGGAGTCGATGGCTACACCTTC. Translated, it gives CAIPGGVDGYTF.

The chain employs TRBV7-2 and TRBJ2-4; D call uncertain. This CDR3 spans 12 amino acids. V lost 4 bases and J 12 bases, leaving 13 bases between the germline ends. Germline V CDR1 and CDR2: SGHTA, FQGNSA. CDR3 in amino acids: CASSSYRSSQYF. The CDR3 DNA reads as TGTGCCAGCAGCTCATACAGAAGTAGTCAGTACTTC.

This clone was recorded a few times. The chain has TRBV28 and TRBJ1-2, with TRBD1 as a possible D gene (5 bases). This CDR3 is 10 amino acids long. The V and J ends lost 10 bases and 13 bases respectively, with 16 bases between them. Germline V CDR1 and CDR2: MDHEN, SYDVKM. Here the CDR3 DNA reads TGTGCCACCCGTCGGGGGGGTTGCACCTTC. This sequence encodes CATRRGGCTF.

The chain couples TRBV5-1 to TRBJ1-2; possible D gene TRBD1, 5 bases. The germline V gene has CDR1 SGHRS and CDR2 YFSETQ. This CDR3 is built from 15 residues. Trimming took off 1 base at V and 5 bases at J, with 15 bases between the two ends. In DNA form, the CDR3 reads TGCGCCAGCAGCTTGTCCGGACAAGGAAATTATGGCTACACCTTC. The encoded protein is CASSLSGQGNYGYTF.

The chain employs TRBV11-2 and TRBJ2-7; 10 bases are a match to TRBD2. Germline values: CDR1 SGHAT, CDR2 FQNNGV. Germline trimming cut 5 bases from V and 4 bases from J; bases unmatched to any gene: 11. The CDR3 contains 16 residues. The CDR3: CASSQGASGRAYEQYF. The CDR3 region has the DNA TGTGCCAGCAGCCAAGGGGCTAGCGGGAGAGCTTACGAGCAGTACTTC.

V usage is TRBV10-3 and J usage is TRBJ1-2; 7 nucleotides align to TRBD1. Germline loops: CDR1 ENHRY, CDR2 SYGVKD. This CDR3 contains 13 residues. V gave up 5 bases and J gave up 8 bases; unmatched junction bases: 8. The CDR3 DNA sequence: TGTGCCATCAGTCTAACAGGGGTAGAAGGCTACACCTTC. It yields the protein CAISLTGVEGYTF.

The V and J genes are TRBV9 and TRBJ2-1; 9 nucleotides agree with TRBD2. CDR3 length: 15 residues. J was trimmed by 16 bases and V by 0 bases; bases with no gene match: 14. Looked up from germline, CDR1 is SGDLS and CDR2 is YYNGEE. The CDR3 DNA follows: TGTGCCAGCAGCGTAGGCTTAGCGGGGGCCGAGTTATACTTCTTC. It codes for CASSVGLAGAELYFF.

The chain carries TRBV7-3 and TRBJ1-2; 7 bases align to TRBD1. CDR3 size: 13 residues. In germline, CDR1 is SGHTA, CDR2 FQGTGA. The V and J ends lost 3 bases and 8 bases, in that order; junction bases with no gene match: 6. The CDR3 loop is CASSFETGLGYTF. The CDR3 DNA follows: TGTGCCAGCAGCTTTGAGACAGGGCTCGGCTACACCTTC.

This clone appeared many times. V usage is TRBV18 and J usage is TRBJ1-2; 7 nucleotides agree with TRBD1. Germline trimming cut 2 bases from V and 10 bases from J; bases unmatched to any gene: 10. CDR3 size: 14 residues. Germline V CDR1 and CDR2: KGHSH, LQKENI. As DNA, the CDR3 is TGTGCCAGCTCACCAAGTGCTCGGGACAGCTCCTACACCTTC. It encodes CASSPSARDSSYTF.

For the CDR3, the DNA is TGTGCCAGGGGGACTAGCGGTAGCACAGATACGCAGTATTTT. Its protein is CARGTSGSTDTQYF. V is TRBV2 and J is TRBJ2-3, with 11 bases that match TRBD2. V was pared by 9 bases and J by 0 bases, with 2 bases of the junction left unmatched. Germline V lookup: CDR1 SNHLY, CDR2 FYNNEI. The CDR3 has 14 residues.

The chain recombines TRBV19 with TRBJ2-3, with 8 nucleotides matching TRBD2. Germline CDR1 reads LNHDA; CDR2 reads SQIVND (reference sequence). Trimming at V came to 5 bases and at J to 3 bases, leaving 7 bases not matched to a gene. The CDR3 runs to 15 residues. The CDR3 DNA follows: TGTGCCAGTAGTCCCCTAGCGGGTAAAACAGATACGCAGTATTTT. This gives the protein CASSPLAGKTDTQYF.

This CDR3 reads CASSARTGGGGYTF. The CDR3 coding sequence is TGTGCCAGCAGTGCCCGGACAGGGGGGGGTGGCTACACCTTC. The gene calls are TRBV27 and TRBJ1-2, with TRBD1 matching over 10 bases. CDR3 length equals 14 residues. Losses at the gene ends were 5 bases for V and 7 bases for J; bases not matched to a gene: 7. Per germline, CDR1 MNHEY and CDR2 SMNVEV (reference sequence).

The chain has TRBV11-2 and TRBJ2-1; 8 bases are a match to TRBD2. There are 17 residues in the CDR3. The V gene's germline CDR1 is SGHAT and CDR2 FQNNGV. V gave up 5 bases and J gave up 2 bases; unmatched junction bases: 11. The CDR3 loop reads CASSPSGGGLPYNEQFF. Here the CDR3 DNA reads TGTGCCAGCAGCCCGAGCGGCGGGGGGCTTCCCTACAATGAGCAGTTCTTC.

The V call is TRBV28, the J call TRBJ2-7; TRBD1 agrees at 7 bases. CDR3 length: 17 amino acids. Germline CDR1 reads MDHEN; CDR2 reads SYDVKM. Trimming cost V 6 bases and J 0 bases; bases outside gene matches: 14. CDR3 DNA sequence: TGTGCCAGCAGGTCCTTTGACAGGGCTTATAGCTCCTACGAGCAGTACTTC. As protein: CASRSFDRAYSSYEQYF.

The CDR3 nucleotides read TGTGCCAGCAGTATAGTTGGCAATCAGCCCCAGCATTTT. It yields the protein CASSIVGNQPQHF. The chain joins TRBV11-2 to TRBJ1-5; D not certain. Trimming took 6 bases from V and 2 from J, leaving 8 bases between them. The CDR3 runs 13 residues. Germline CDR1 and CDR2: SGHAT and FQNNGV.

This clone appeared a single time. V usage is TRBV5-4 and J usage is TRBJ1-2; a possible D gene is TRBD1 (5 bases). V lost 2 bases, J lost 8 bases, and 19 bases lay in between. CDR3 length equals 15 residues. The V gene's germline CDR1 is SGHNT and CDR2 YYREEE (reference sequence). CDR3 in DNA: TGTGCCAGCAGCTTCCCAGGGCGAGTTAGAGGAGGCTACACCTTC. This sequence encodes CASSFPGRVRGGYTF.

The V call is TRBV7-2, the J call TRBJ2-2; D is uncertain. Germline CDR1 and CDR2: SGHTA and FQGNSA. The CDR3 totals 15 residues. V lost 7 bases and J 2 bases, leaving 14 bases between the germline ends. CDR3 nucleotide sequence: TGTGCCAGCACCCTTTGGCGGTCAAACACCGGGGAGCTGTTTTTT. It codes for CASTLWRSNTGELFF.